The next 9 T cell receptor beta chains were all read from a single sample in a study of T cell repertoires in cytomegalovirus infection. Antigens of these TCRs are unknown. One entry per CDR3 protein, called by TCRdb with MiXCR from the reads. The data contain about 110,000 distinct CDR3 sequences, around 45% of them singletons. Source: CD8+ T cells from cultured PBMCs, taken from culture after CMV antigen stimulation. The receptors come from a human donor in good health (CMV status not recorded). Some clones in this sample may be carry-over from other donors' samples.

This chain's CDR3 is CASSLPGTEGEQYF. For the CDR3, the DNA is TGTGCCAGCAGTTTACCCGGCACGGAGGGCGAGCAGTACTTC. The chain has TRBV28 and TRBJ2-7; the D gene is possibly TRBD2 (6 bases). The V and J ends lost 2 bases and 6 bases respectively, with 14 bases between them. This CDR3 spans 14 amino acids. Looked up from germline, CDR1 is MDHEN and CDR2 is SYDVKM.

In this sample, this clonotype turned up many times. V gene TRBV7-6 combines with J gene TRBJ1-4; D gene uncertain. The CDR3 totals 14 residues. Germline V gives CDR1 SGHVS, CDR2 FNYEAQ. Trimming removed 1 base from V and 0 bases from J, with 3 bases in between. CDR3 coding DNA: TGTGCCAGCAGCTTAGGGGCAACTAATGAAAAACTGTTTTTT. As protein: CASSLGATNEKLFF.

The rearrangement uses TRBV7-2 and TRBJ1-1, with D tentatively TRBD1 (6 bases). In germline, CDR1 is SGHTA, CDR2 FQGNSA. V gave up 0 bases and J gave up 5 bases, with 13 bases separating them. This CDR3 is 15 amino acids long. Written as DNA, the CDR3 is TGTGCCAGCAGCTTAGCAAAACAGGGCGGTACTGAAGCTTTCTTT. Translated, it gives CASSLAKQGGTEAFF.

The chain employs TRBV27 and TRBJ1-2; 8 positions match TRBD1. The CDR3 runs to 20 residues. CDR1 MNHEY and CDR2 SMNVEV come from the germline V gene (reference sequence). The V segment lost 1 base and the J segment 0 bases; nucleotides outside the gene matches: 16. CDR3 nucleotides: TGTGCCAGCAGTTTATTCTCGACAGGGGCGCCCGGGTTAGCTAACTATGGCTACACCTTC. This encodes CASSLFSTGAPGLANYGYTF.

The V and J genes are TRBV5-4 and TRBJ2-5, with D perhaps TRBD2 (6 bases). The germline gives CDR1 SGHNT, CDR2 YYREEE (reference sequence). The length of the CDR3 is 16 residues. V dropped 4 bases and J dropped 1 base, with 17 bases sitting between them. The CDR3 loop is CASSKTAEEGQETQYF. Here the CDR3 DNA reads TGTGCCAGCAGCAAGACAGCCGAGGAGGGCCAAGAGACCCAGTACTTC.

This clonotype was seen more than once but under ten times. This chain links TRBV10-2 with TRBJ2-1, with D tentatively TRBD2 (6 bases). V gave up 0 bases and J gave up 12 bases, with 12 bases separating them. The length of the CDR3 is 13 residues. Germline loops: CDR1 WSHSY, CDR2 SAAADI. CDR3 residues: CASSESGPEGQFF. The CDR3 region has the DNA TGCGCCAGCAGTGAGTCAGGTCCGGAGGGGCAGTTCTTC.

This clonotype was recorded once. The CDR3 sequence is CASTEDSAGDYGYTF. The CDR3 DNA reads TGTGCCAGCACCGAAGACAGTGCCGGGGACTATGGCTACACCTTC. The V call is TRBV9, the J call TRBJ1-2, with D perhaps TRBD1 (5 bases). V lost 6 bases, J lost 3 bases, and 18 bases lay in between. CDR1 and CDR2 (germline): SGDLS, YYNGEE. The CDR3 is 15 residues long.

This clonotype was seen at least ten times. CDR3 DNA: TGTGCCAGCAGCTTAGTTCTAGCGGGGGGAAACAATGAGCAGTTCTTC. This encodes CASSLVLAGGNNEQFF. The chain employs TRBV7-6 and TRBJ2-1; 11 bases are a match to TRBD2. Unmatched junction bases numbered 4, after V lost 1 base and J lost 5 bases. This CDR3 is built from 16 residues. Germline V gene lookup returns CDR1 SGHVS and CDR2 FNYEAQ.

V and J are TRBV6-2 or TRBV6-3 and TRBJ1-1, with D uncertain. Trimming shortened V by 0 bases and J by 2 bases, and 7 bases separated the two germline ends. This CDR3 has 14 residues. Germline-derived CDR1 and CDR2 are MNHEY and SVGEGT. CDR3 sequence (DNA): TGTGCCAGCAGTTACTCCGGCATTAACACTGAAGCTTTCTTT. The encoded protein is CASSYSGINTEAFF.